The text below deals with one T cell receptor (beta chain). Its target is not known. The CDR3 runs to 16 residues. Unmatched junction bases numbered 6, after V lost 0 bases and J lost 5 bases. CDR1 is KGHDR and CDR2 is SFDVKD in the germline V gene. This sample was included in a study of T cell responses to AZD1222 COVID-19 vaccine. Assay used: immunoSEQ multiplex PCR; TCRdb lists only in-frame clones, some missing. The sample lists around 200,000 clones; approximately 90% were seen once. Study-level points and caveats: Seropositive AZD1222 recipients at baseline numbered only 6 or 7. The study sampled repertoires only after the peak T cell response.

The input for sequencing was peripheral blood, taken on day 0 of AZD1222 vaccination. The rearrangement links TRBV24-1 to TRBJ2-1; TRBD2 matches 7 bases. The receptor was isolated from an adult in good health. DNA for the CDR3: TGTGCCACCAGTGATTTGCAGCCGGCGGGGGACAATGAGCAGTTCTTC. It codes for CATSDLQPAGDNEQFF.